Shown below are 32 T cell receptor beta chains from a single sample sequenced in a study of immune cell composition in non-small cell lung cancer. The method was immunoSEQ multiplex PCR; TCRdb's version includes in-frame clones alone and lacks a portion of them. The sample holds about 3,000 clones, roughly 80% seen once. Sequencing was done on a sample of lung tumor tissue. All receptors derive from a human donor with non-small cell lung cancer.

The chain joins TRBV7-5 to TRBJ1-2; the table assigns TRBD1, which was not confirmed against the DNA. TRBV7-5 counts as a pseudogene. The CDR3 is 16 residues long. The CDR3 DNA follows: TGTGCCAGAAGCTTAGAGACACGCGGACAAAACTATGGCTACACCTTC. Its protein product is CARSLETRGQNYGYTF.

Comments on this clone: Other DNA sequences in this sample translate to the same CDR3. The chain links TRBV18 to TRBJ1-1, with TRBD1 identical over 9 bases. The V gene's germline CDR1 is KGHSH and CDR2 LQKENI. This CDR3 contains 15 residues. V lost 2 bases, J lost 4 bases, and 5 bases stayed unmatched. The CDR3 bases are TGTGCCAGCTCACCAGAGACAGGGGGAGGCACTGAAGCTTTCTTT. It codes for CASSPETGGGTEAFF.

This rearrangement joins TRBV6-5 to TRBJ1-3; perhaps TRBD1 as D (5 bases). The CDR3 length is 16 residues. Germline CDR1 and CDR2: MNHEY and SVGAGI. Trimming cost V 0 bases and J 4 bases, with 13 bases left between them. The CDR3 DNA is TGTGCCAGCAGTTACTCGGCAGGGATCGTCGGAAACACCATATATTTT. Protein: CASSYSAGIVGNTIYF.

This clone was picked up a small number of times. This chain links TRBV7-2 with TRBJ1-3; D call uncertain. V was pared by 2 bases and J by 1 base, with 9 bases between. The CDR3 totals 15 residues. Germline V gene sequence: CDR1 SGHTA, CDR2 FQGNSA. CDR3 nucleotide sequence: TGTGCCAGCAGCTTACAACTAGGGTCTGGAAACACCATATATTTT. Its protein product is CASSLQLGSGNTIYF.

The CDR3 region has the DNA TGCGCCAGCAGCCAAGGGTCGGCCGGGAGAGACTCCTACAATGAGCAGTTCTTC. Protein sequence: CASSQGSAGRDSYNEQFF. This chain joins TRBV4-1 and TRBJ2-1; D is perhaps TRBD2 (6 bases). Germline V gives CDR1 MGHRA, CDR2 YSYEKL. Trimming removed 1 base at V and 0 bases at J, with 16 bases between. The CDR3 extends over 18 amino acids.

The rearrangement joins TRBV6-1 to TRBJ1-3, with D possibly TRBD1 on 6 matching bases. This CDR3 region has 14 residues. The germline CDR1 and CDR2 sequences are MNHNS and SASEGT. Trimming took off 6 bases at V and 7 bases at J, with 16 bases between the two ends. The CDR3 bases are TGTGCCAGCAGCAACACAGGGTTAGGCAACACCATATATTTT. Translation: CASSNTGLGNTIYF.

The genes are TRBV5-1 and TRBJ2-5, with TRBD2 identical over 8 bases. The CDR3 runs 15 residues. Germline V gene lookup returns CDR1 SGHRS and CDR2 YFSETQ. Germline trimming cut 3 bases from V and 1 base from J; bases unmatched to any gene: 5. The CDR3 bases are TGCGCCAGCAGCTCGGCGACTAGCGCCCAAGAGACCCAGTACTTC. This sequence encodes CASSSATSAQETQYF.

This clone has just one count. For the CDR3, the DNA is TGTGCCAGAAGGGAGGGACTACACACAGATACGCAGTATTTT. Residues: CARREGLHTDTQYF. The rearrangement uses TRBV2 and TRBJ2-3; 7 nucleotides line up with TRBD2. Trimming cost V 9 bases and J 2 bases; bases outside gene matches: 8. There are 14 residues in the CDR3. The germline V gene has CDR1 SNHLY and CDR2 FYNNEI.

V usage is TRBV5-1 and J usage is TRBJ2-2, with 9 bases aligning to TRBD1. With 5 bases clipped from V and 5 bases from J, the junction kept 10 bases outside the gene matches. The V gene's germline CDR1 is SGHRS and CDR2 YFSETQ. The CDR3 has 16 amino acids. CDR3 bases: TGCGCCAGCAGTCTGAGACAGGGGGTAGGAACCGGGGAGCTGTTTTTT. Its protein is CASSLRQGVGTGELFF.

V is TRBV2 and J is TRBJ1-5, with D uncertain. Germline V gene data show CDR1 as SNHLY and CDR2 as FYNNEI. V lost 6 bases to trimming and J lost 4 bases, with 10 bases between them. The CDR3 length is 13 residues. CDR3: CASRADGNQPQHF. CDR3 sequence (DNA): TGTGCCAGCAGAGCAGACGGGAATCAGCCCCAGCATTTT.

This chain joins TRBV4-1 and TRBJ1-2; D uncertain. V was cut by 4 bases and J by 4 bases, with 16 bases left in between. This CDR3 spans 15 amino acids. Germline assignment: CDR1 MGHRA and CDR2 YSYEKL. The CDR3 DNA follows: TGCGCCAGCAGCCGCCCCAGTGGGCTCAGCTATGGCTACACCTTC. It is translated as CASSRPSGLSYGYTF.

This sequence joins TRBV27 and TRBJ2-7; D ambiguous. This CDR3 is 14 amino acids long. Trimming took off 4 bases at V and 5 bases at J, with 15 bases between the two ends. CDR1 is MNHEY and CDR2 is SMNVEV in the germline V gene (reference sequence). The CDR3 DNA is TGTGCCAGCAGTTCGATCCCCGTACGGGACGAGCAGTACTTC. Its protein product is CASSSIPVRDEQYF.

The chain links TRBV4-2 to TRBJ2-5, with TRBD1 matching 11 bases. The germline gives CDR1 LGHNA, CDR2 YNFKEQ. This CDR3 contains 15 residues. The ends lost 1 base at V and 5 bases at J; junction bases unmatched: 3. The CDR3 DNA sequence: TGTGCCAGCAGCCAAGCGGGACAGGGGGGCGAGACCCAGTACTTC. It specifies CASSQAGQGGETQYF.

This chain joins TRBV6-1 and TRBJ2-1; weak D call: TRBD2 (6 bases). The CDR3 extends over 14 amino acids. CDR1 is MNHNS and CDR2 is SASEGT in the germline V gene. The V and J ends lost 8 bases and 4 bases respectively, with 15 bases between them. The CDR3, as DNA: TGTGCCAGCGGGGGGACTGGCCCATACAATGAGCAGTTCTTC. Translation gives CASGGTGPYNEQFF.

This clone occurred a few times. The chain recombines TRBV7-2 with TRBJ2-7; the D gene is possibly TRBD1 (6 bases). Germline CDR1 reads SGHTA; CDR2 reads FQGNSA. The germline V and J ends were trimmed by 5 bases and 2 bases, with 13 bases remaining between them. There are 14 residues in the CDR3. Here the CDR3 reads CASSGDRWTYEQYF. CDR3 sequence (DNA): TGTGCCAGCAGCGGAGACAGGTGGACCTACGAGCAGTACTTC.

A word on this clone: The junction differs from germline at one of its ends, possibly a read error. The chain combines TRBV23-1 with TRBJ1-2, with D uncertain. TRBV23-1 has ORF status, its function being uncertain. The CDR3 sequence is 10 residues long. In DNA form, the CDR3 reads TGCGCCAGCAGTCTGAGTTCGCCCGGCTTC. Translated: CASSLSSPGF.

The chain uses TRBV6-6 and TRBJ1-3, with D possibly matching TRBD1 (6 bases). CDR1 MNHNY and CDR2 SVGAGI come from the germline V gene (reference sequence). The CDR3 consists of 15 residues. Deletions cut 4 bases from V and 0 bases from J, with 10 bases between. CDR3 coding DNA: TGTGCCAGCAGTTTCGACAGGCCCTCTGGAAACACCATATATTTT. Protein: CASSFDRPSGNTIYF.

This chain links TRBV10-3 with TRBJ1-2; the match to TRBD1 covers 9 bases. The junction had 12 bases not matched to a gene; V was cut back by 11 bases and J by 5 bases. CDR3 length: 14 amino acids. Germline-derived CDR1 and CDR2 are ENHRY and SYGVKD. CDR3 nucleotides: TGTGCCGCCCTCCAACAGGGGGCGGCGTATGGCTACACCTTC. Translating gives CAALQQGAAYGYTF.

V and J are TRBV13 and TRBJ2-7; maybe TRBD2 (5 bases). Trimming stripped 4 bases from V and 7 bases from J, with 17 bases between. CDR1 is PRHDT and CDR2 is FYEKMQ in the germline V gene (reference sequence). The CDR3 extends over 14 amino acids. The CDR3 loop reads CASSSRRPSGEQYF. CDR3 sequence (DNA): TGTGCCAGCAGCTCCCGAAGGCCTTCGGGAGAGCAGTACTTC.

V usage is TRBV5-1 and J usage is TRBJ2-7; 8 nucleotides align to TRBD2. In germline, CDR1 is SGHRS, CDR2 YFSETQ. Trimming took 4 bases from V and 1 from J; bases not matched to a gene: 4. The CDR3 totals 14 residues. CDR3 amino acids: CASSRGGESYEQYF. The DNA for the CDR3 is TGCGCCAGCAGCCGGGGGGGGGAGTCCTACGAGCAGTACTTC.

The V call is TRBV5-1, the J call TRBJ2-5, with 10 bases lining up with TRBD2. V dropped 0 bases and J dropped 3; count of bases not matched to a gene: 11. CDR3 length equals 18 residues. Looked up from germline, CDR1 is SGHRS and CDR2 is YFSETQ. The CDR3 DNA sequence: TGCGCCAGCAGCTTGGGAGTAGCGGGAGGCGATGTGAAAGAGACCCAGTACTTC. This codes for CASSLGVAGGDVKETQYF.

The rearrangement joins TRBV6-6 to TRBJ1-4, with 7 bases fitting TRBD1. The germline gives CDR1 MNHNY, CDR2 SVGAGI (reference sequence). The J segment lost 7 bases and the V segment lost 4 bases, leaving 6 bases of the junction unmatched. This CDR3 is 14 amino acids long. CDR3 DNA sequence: TGTGCCAGCAGTTGGGACAGTAATACTGAAAAACTGTTTTTT. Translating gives CASSWDSNTEKLFF.

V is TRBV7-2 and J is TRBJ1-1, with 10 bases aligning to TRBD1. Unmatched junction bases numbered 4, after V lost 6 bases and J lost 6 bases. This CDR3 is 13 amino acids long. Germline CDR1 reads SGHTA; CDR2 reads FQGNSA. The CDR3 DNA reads TGTGCCAGCAGACCGGGACAGGGGTCTGAAGCTTTCTTT. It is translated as CASRPGQGSEAFF.

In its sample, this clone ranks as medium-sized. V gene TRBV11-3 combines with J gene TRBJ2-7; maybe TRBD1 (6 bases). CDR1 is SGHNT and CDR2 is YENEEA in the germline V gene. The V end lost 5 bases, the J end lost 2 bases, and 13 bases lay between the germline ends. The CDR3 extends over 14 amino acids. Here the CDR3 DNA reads TGTGCCAGCAGCGGAGACAGGTGGACCTACGAGCAGTACTTC. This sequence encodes CASSGDRWTYEQYF.

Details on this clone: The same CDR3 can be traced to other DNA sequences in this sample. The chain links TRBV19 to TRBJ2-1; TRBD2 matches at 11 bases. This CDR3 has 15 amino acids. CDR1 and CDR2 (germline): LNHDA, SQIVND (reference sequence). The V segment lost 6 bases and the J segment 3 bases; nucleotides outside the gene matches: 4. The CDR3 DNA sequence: TGTGCCAGTAGCCTGACTAGCGGGAACTACAATGAGCAGTTCTTC. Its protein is CASSLTSGNYNEQFF.

CDR3 bases: TGTGCCAGCAGCTCCCGGGGGGGGGAAAACGAGCAGTACTTC. Protein: CASSSRGGENEQYF. The chain is built from TRBV7-6 and TRBJ2-7; 8 nucleotides align to TRBD2. The CDR3 covers 14 residues. V lost 4 bases to trimming and J lost 5 bases; unmatched junction nucleotides: 7. The germline CDR1 and CDR2 sequences are SGHVS and FNYEAQ.

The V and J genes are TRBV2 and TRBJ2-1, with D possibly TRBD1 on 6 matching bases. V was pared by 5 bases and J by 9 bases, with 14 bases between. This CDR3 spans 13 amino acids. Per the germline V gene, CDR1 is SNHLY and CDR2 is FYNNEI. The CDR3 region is CASSFGQLSEQFF. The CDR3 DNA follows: TGTGCCAGCAGTTTCGGACAGTTAAGTGAGCAGTTCTTC. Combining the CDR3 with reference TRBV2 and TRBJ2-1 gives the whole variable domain EPEVTQTPSHQVTQMGQEVILRCVPISNHLYFYWYRQILGQKVEFLVSFYNNEISEKSEIFDDQFSVERPDGSNFTLKIRSTKLEDSAMYFCASSFGQLSEQFFGPGTRLTVL.

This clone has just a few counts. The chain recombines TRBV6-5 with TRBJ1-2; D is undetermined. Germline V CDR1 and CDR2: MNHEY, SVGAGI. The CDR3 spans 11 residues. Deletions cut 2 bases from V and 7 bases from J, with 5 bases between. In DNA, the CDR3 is TGTGCCAGCAGTTACCCAGGTGGCTACACCTTC. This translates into CASSYPGGYTF.

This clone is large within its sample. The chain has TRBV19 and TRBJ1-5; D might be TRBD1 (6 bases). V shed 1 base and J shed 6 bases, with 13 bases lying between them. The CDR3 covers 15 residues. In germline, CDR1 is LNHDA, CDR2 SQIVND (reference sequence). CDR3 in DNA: TGTGCCAGTAGTATAGTACAGGGCGTATTTCAGCCCCAGCATTTT. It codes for CASSIVQGVFQPQHF.

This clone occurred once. The CDR3 reads CASSSTLGARNQPQHF. Here the CDR3 DNA reads TGTGCCAGTAGTTCGACCCTGGGGGCGCGCAATCAGCCCCAGCATTTT. The chain uses TRBV19 and TRBJ1-5, with TRBD1 as a possible D gene (6 bases). The CDR3 is 16 residues long. V lost 5 bases to trimming and J lost 2 bases, with 16 bases between them. The germline CDR1 and CDR2 sequences are LNHDA and SQIVND (reference sequence).

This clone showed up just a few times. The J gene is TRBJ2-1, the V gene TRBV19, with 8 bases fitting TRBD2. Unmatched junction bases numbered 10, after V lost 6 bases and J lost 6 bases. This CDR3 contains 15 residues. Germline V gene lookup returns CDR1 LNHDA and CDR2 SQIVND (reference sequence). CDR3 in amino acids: CASRTTSGSFNEQFF. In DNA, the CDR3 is TGTGCCAGTAGGACTACTAGCGGATCGTTCAATGAGCAGTTCTTC.

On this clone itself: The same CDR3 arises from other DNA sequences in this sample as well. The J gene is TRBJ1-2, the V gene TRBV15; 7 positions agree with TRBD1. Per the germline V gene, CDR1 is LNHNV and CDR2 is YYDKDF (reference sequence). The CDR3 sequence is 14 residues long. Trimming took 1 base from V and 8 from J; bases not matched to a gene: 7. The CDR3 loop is CATSRGQGARGYTF. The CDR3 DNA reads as TGTGCCACCAGCAGAGGACAGGGAGCAAGGGGCTACACCTTC.